This T cell receptor beta chain was sequenced in a study of cytomegalovirus exposure and HLA in healthy donors. Study outcomes and limitations: Sequencing likely generated an artifact that appeared as a cluster of highly shared sequence variants.

About this clone: The antigen is unknown.

Use of 60 Vbeta and 13 Jbeta primers characterized the PCR. Data came from immunoSEQ multiplex PCR; TCRdb stores just in-frame clones and leaves some out. The sample contains a few hundred thousand clones, 80% of which appear only once. The sequence was collected from a girl under 10 years old in good health and CMV-seronegative. Sequenced: PBMCs.

The CDR3 DNA is TGCACCAGCAGCCTCTTAGTTACGGGACTAGCGGGAGGCCCCGGAGGTGAGCAGTACTTC. This sequence encodes CTSSLLVTGLAGGPGGEQYF. The chain recombines TRBV1 with TRBJ2-7; no check of the table's D call, TRBD2, against the DNA was made. TRBV1 is noted as a pseudogene. The CDR3 is 20 residues long.